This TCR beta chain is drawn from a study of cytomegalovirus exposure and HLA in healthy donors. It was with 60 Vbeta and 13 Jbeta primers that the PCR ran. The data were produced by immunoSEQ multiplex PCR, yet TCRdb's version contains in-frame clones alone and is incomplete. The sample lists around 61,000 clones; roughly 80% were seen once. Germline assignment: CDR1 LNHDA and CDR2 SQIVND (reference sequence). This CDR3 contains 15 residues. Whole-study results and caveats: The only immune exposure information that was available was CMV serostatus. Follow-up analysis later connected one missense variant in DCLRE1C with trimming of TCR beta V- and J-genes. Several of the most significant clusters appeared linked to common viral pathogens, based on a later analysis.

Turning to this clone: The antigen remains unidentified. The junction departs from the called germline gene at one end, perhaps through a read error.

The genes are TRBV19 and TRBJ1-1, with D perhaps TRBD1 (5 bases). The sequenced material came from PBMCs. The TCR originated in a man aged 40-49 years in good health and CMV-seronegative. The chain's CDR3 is CASSPYLTVNTEDFF. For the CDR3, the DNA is TGTGCCAGTAGTCCCTACCTGACAGTGAACACTGAAGATTTCTTT.